Listed below are T cell receptor beta chains from one sample, sequenced in a study of CD8 T cells in ankylosing spondylitis. One entry per CDR3 protein results from TCRdb running MiXCR on the 5' RACE reads. This sample carries approximately 540,000 distinct CDR3 sequences, 9.5% to 15% of them seen once, and the ten largest clones take approximately 6.2%. Sequenced: blood, either unsorted or a sorted T cell fraction (not recorded which). The receptors come from a male donor with ankylosing spondylitis. Each CDR3 is given with its conserved first and last residue. D genes are given only for firm matches. Only some rows state a clone size, as once, few, many or a class for expanded clones.

v_gene,d_gene,j_gene,abundance,CDR3nt,CDR3aa
TRBV5-1,TRBD1,TRBJ2-2,NA,TGCGCCAGCAGCCGAAGTGTCGGGACAGGGAGGACCGGGGAGCTGTTTTTT,CASSRSVGTGRTGELFF
TRBV10-3,TRBD1,TRBJ2-3,NA,TGTGCCGCAAGGGACAGCCTCACAGATACGCAGTATTTT,CAARDSLTDTQYF
TRBV24-1,NA,TRBJ2-1,few,TGTGCCACCAGTGACCCGGGGGCGGATTCCTACAATGAGCAGTTCTTC,CATSDPGADSYNEQFF
TRBV20-1,NA,TRBJ1-4,few,TGCAGTGCTAGTCCCGATTTAGTCGCAACTAATGAAAAACTGTTTTTT,CSASPDLVATNEKLFF
TRBV12-3/TRBV12-4,NA,TRBJ2-5,NA,TGTGCCAGCAGTCCGGGGGAGGTACTACAAGAGACCCAGTACTTC,CASSPGEVLQETQYF
TRBV20-1,TRBD2,TRBJ2-7,few,TGCAGTGCTAGAGATCGGGAGGGCCTGCAGTACGAGCAGTACTTC,CSARDREGLQYEQYF
TRBV29-1,TRBD2,TRBJ2-1,NA,TGCAGCGCACCCGGGACTAGTACTATTGAGCAGTTCTTC,CSAPGTSTIEQFF
TRBV20-1,TRBD1,TRBJ2-7,NA,TGCAGTGCTACAGACAGGGCCAGCTCCTACGAGCAGTACTTC,CSATDRASSYEQYF
TRBV4-2,NA,TRBJ2-5,few,TGTGCCAGCAGCCAAGATACCCTACAAGAGACCCAGTACTTC,CASSQDTLQETQYF
TRBV4-1,NA,TRBJ1-1,NA,TGCGCCAGCAGCCAAGAAACCAGGCGCACTGAAGCTTTCTTT,CASSQETRRTEAFF
TRBV3-1,NA,TRBJ2-3,few,TGTGCCAGCAGCCAAGATTTTTCGGGAGTAATGACAGATACGCAGTATTTT,CASSQDFSGVMTDTQYF
TRBV12-5,TRBD2,TRBJ2-1,few,TGTGCTAGTGGTTTGGTCCCCCTCCGCGGGAGGGTTTACAATGAGCAGTTCTTC,CASGLVPLRGRVYNEQFF
TRBV12-3/TRBV12-4,NA,TRBJ2-1,NA,TGTGCCAGCAGTTCCCCCCAGCAGCGGGCCTACAATGAGCAGTTCTTC,CASSSPQQRAYNEQFF
TRBV20-1,TRBD1,TRBJ1-1,few,TGCAGTGCTTATCCGGGACAGGGGGCCTCGAACACTGAAGCTTTCTTT,CSAYPGQGASNTEAFF
TRBV10-3,TRBD1,TRBJ2-2,NA,TGTGCCATCAGACGACAGGGGTCGGCCGGGGAGCTGTTTTTT,CAIRRQGSAGELFF
TRBV3-2,NA,TRBJ1-2,many,TGTGCCAGCAGCCAAGATTGGGCGTATGGCTACACCTTC,CASSQDWAYGYTF
TRBV29-1,NA,TRBJ2-5,many,TGCAGCGTCGCAACCCAGGGAAAGACCCAGTACTTC,CSVATQGKTQYF
TRBV3-1,TRBD1,TRBJ1-2,NA,TGTGCCAGCAGCCAAGTTCCCGGGACAGGGCTTGTGAACACCTTC,CASSQVPGTGLVNTF
TRBV7-9,NA,TRBJ1-1,few,TGTGCCAGCAGCTCGCGGACTTCAGGGAACACTGAAGCTTTCTTT,CASSSRTSGNTEAFF
TRBV3-1,NA,TRBJ2-5,few,TGTGCCAGCAGCCAAGCGATGGCGTCGGAGACCCAGTACTTC,CASSQAMASETQYF
TRBV6-1,NA,TRBJ2-5,few,TGTGCCAGCATATTGGACCGGGGCAACCAAGAGACCCAGTACTTC,CASILDRGNQETQYF
TRBV5-6,TRBD1,TRBJ1-3,NA,TGTGCCAGCAGCTACAGGGGGATCTCTGGAAACACCATATATTTT,CASSYRGISGNTIYF
TRBV5-1,NA,TRBJ2-7,many,TGCGCCAGCAGCCTGGAATGGGCCTCGAACGAGCAGTACTTC,CASSLEWASNEQYF
TRBV12-3/TRBV12-4,TRBD2,TRBJ2-7,many,TGTGCCAGCAGGGTCAGCGGGAGTAGATACGAGCAGTACTTC,CASRVSGSRYEQYF
TRBV5-1,NA,TRBJ2-7,many,TGCGCCAGCAGCCCAGGACTCATACTACAGTCTAGGCAGTACTTC,CASSPGLILQSRQYF
TRBV20-1,TRBD2,TRBJ2-3,few,TGCAGTGCTAGATCCACTAGCGGGAGGACAGATACGCAGTATTTT,CSARSTSGRTDTQYF
TRBV12-3/TRBV12-4,NA,TRBJ1-2,few,TGTGCCAGCAGCCGGGTGACCCATGGCTACACCTTC,CASSRVTHGYTF
TRBV18,NA,TRBJ1-1,NA,TGTGCCAGCACCCTCGGGCAGGGAGCTTTCTTT,CASTLGQGAFF
TRBV7-9,NA,TRBJ2-1,few,TGTGCGGGGGGTGGGAATGAGCAGTTCTTC,CAGGGNEQFF
TRBV20-1,NA,TRBJ2-7,few,TGCAGTGCTACCGACTCGCTCTACGAGCAGTACTTC,CSATDSLYEQYF
TRBV7-9,NA,TRBJ2-3,few,TGTGCCAGCAGCTTCGGTGGTAGCCGTCAAGATACGCAGTATTTT,CASSFGGSRQDTQYF
TRBV10-1,NA,TRBJ2-7,NA,TGCGCCAGCAGCCCCGGGACAATCTACGAGCAGTACTTC,CASSPGTIYEQYF
TRBV12-3/TRBV12-4,NA,TRBJ1-4,few,TGTGCCAGCCGAATAGACAGGAATGAAAAACTGTTTTTT,CASRIDRNEKLFF
TRBV9,TRBD2,TRBJ2-1,few,TGTGCCAGCAGCGTAGAGTGGGCGGGAGCCTTCGGTGAGCAGTTCTTC,CASSVEWAGAFGEQFF
TRBV5-1,NA,TRBJ2-2,few,TGCGCCAGCAGCTTGGATACGGGGAGCGGGGAGCTGTTTTTT,CASSLDTGSGELFF